This T cell receptor (beta chain) is from a study of Graves' ophthalmopathy and Graves' hyperthyroidism. Germline-derived CDR1 and CDR2 are DFQATT and SNEGSKA (reference sequence). Between the trimmed V and J ends, which lost 5 bases and 1 base, there was a span of 8 bases. The CDR3 has 12 amino acids. Researchers took RNA transcripts and amplified TCR beta CDR3 regions from them. After a first-round RT-PCR with HTBI primers, a second-round multiplex PCR was run. TCRdb itself ran the multiplex PCR reads through MiXCR, one entry per CDR3 protein. The sample lists hundreds of thousands of distinct CDR3 sequences; roughly 20% were seen once. This clonotype was seen repeatedly, ten times or more. Its antigen is still unknown. General observations from the study: Blood shared most expanded thyroid clonotypes above 0.001 frequency.

The clonotype comes from a woman aged 18-29 years with stable Graves' hyperthyroidism. Sequenced material: peripheral blood. The V call is TRBV20-1, the J call TRBJ1-2; the D is unclear. The CDR3 protein is CSASAFNYGYTF. The CDR3 DNA reads TGCAGTGCTTCGGCCTTTAACTATGGCTACACCTTC.